The 20 T cell receptor beta chains presented below share a single source sample, sequenced in a study of CD8 T cells in ankylosing spondylitis. General observations from the study: A motif of eight highly homologous TCR beta variants was seen as apparently characteristic of ankylosing spondylitis blood.

In TCRdb, the 5' RACE reads were re-called with MiXCR into one record per CDR3 protein. The data hold about 840,000 distinct CDR3 sequences, with 10% to 15% observed a single time. For these receptors, no antigen is known. Sequencing was carried out using blood, either unsorted or a sorted T cell fraction (not recorded which). These receptors came from a male donor with ankylosing spondylitis.

This chain connects TRBV5-1 to TRBJ2-2; TRBD2 matches at 12 bases. CDR3 length: 16 amino acids. The ends lost 3 bases at V and 1 base at J; junction bases unmatched: 1. CDR1 is SGHRS and CDR2 is YFSETQ in the germline V gene. CDR3 DNA sequence: TGCGCCAGCAGCTCACTAGCGGGAGGGAACACCGGGGAGCTGTTTTTT. This sequence encodes CASSSLAGGNTGELFF.

This clonotype has only a few counts. This rearrangement joins TRBV7-2 to TRBJ2-3; 10 bases match TRBD1. Losses at the gene ends were 1 base for V and 5 bases for J; bases not matched to a gene: 6. The CDR3 has 16 amino acids. The germline gives CDR1 SGHTA, CDR2 FQGNSA. The CDR3 region has the DNA TGTGCCAGCAGCTTAGTAGGGACAGGGGCCGGAGATACGCAGTATTTT. This translates into CASSLVGTGAGDTQYF.

The chain employs TRBV7-2 and TRBJ2-1; TRBD2 might be the D (5 bases). V lost 1 base to trimming and J lost 9 bases, with 13 bases between them. CDR1 is SGHTA and CDR2 is FQGNSA in the germline V gene. This CDR3 has 14 residues. The CDR3 DNA reads as TGTGCCAGCAGCTTAGACCCCTATCGGGGTGAGCAGTTCTTC. It yields the protein CASSLDPYRGEQFF.

This clonotype was seen more than once but under ten times. Germline is not matched at one junction end, which may reflect a read error. The genes are TRBV27 and TRBJ2-7, with D perhaps TRBD1 (7 bases). This CDR3 spans 13 amino acids. The germline V gene encodes CDR1 MNHEY and CDR2 SMNVEV (reference sequence). CDR3 nucleotide sequence: TGTGCCACCAGTCGACAGGGAGGCTACGAGCAGTACTTC. Translated: CATSRQGGYEQYF.

The V and J genes are TRBV12-3 or TRBV12-4 and TRBJ2-2; D is perhaps TRBD2 (6 bases). The CDR3 covers 15 residues. The V end lost 2 bases, the J end lost 7 bases, and 14 bases lay between the germline ends. The CDR3 DNA reads as TGTGCCAGCAGTTTACAGGAGGGCCGGGACGGGGAGCTGTTTTTT. Translated, it gives CASSLQEGRDGELFF.

This clonotype was counted between two and nine times. The chain couples TRBV29-1 to TRBJ1-1; no reliable D call. Germline V gene data show CDR1 as SQVTM and CDR2 as ANQGSEA. Trimming pared 5 bases from V and 1 base from J, leaving 11 bases between. The CDR3 spans 13 residues. Written as DNA, the CDR3 is TGCAGCGTTTCTTTAGCAGGGAACACTGAAGCTTTCTTT. Its protein product is CSVSLAGNTEAFF.

The chain couples TRBV20-1 to TRBJ2-7; D is unresolved. CDR3 length: 13 amino acids. V lost 4 bases to trimming and J lost 6 bases, with 16 bases between them. CDR1 is DFQATT, CDR2 SNEGSKA, per germline (reference sequence). The CDR3 protein is CSATQSVGLEQYF. The CDR3 DNA follows: TGCAGTGCTACCCAGAGTGTAGGCCTCGAGCAGTACTTC.

This clonotype was counted many times. The chain carries TRBV20-1 and TRBJ2-3; 9 positions agree with TRBD2. The CDR3 sequence is 12 residues long. V trimming: 5 bases; J trimming: 8 bases; junction bases outside the gene matches: 5. Germline loops: CDR1 DFQATT, CDR2 SNEGSKA (reference sequence). CDR3 bases: TGCAGTGCTTCCTTGCGGGAGGGTACGCAGTATTTT. Amino acids: CSASLREGTQYF.

This clonotype showed up just a few times. J is TRBJ2-1 and V is TRBV7-9; 8 bases align to TRBD2. Germline V lookup: CDR1 SEHNR, CDR2 FQNEAQ (reference sequence). V gave up 1 base and J gave up 10 bases; unmatched junction bases: 9. The CDR3 covers 15 residues. The chain's CDR3 is CASSLVLAGSGEQFF. CDR3 coding DNA: TGTGCCAGCAGCTTAGTATTAGCGGGATCAGGAGAGCAGTTCTTC.

This clonotype occurred many times. J is TRBJ1-2 and V is TRBV4-3; D is unclear. The CDR3 covers 15 residues. Germline V lookup: CDR1 LGHNA, CDR2 YSLEER. Trimming took off 0 bases at V and 3 bases at J, with 11 bases between the two ends. For the CDR3, the DNA is TGCGCCAGCAGCCAAGATGCACGCACAGACTATGGCTACACCTTC. Translation gives CASSQDARTDYGYTF.

Ten or more counts support this clonotype. The chain couples TRBV7-2 to TRBJ1-2; 8 bases line up with TRBD1. The CDR3 extends over 15 amino acids. Germline V lookup: CDR1 SGHTA, CDR2 FQGNSA. V was clipped by 5 bases and J by 3 bases; unmatched bases: 8. CDR3 residues: CASSTRTGRDYGYTF. CDR3 sequence (DNA): TGTGCCAGCAGCACCCGGACAGGGAGAGACTATGGCTACACCTTC. The whole variable domain, remainder taken from reference TRBV7-2 and TRBJ1-2, is GAGVSQSPSNKVTEKGKDVELRCDPISGHTALYWYRQSLGQGLEFLIYFQGNSAPDKSGLPSDRFSAERTGGSVSTLTIQRTQQEDSAVYLCASSTRTGRDYGYTFGSGTRLTVV.

This rearrangement joins TRBV20-1 to TRBJ1-1; no reliable D call. There are 15 residues in the CDR3. The V gene lost 0 bases and the J gene lost 1 base, with 12 bases spanning the gap. The germline V gene has CDR1 DFQATT and CDR2 SNEGSKA (reference sequence). The CDR3 sequence is CSARDPAGSNTEAFF. In DNA, the CDR3 is TGCAGTGCTAGAGATCCCGCAGGTTCGAACACTGAAGCTTTCTTT.

The chain is built from TRBV27 and TRBJ2-7, with D perhaps given as TRBD1 or TRBD2 (5 bases each). The ends were cut back, 8 bases at V and 5 bases at J, with 22 bases in the middle. Germline lookup yields CDR1 MNHEY and CDR2 SMNVEV (reference sequence). This CDR3 has 15 residues. The CDR3 here is CASSTEGYGGHEQYF. The CDR3 DNA reads as TGTGCCAGCTCGACAGAGGGGTATGGTGGGCACGAGCAGTACTTC.

This clonotype was counted between two and nine times. The chain employs TRBV5-1 and TRBJ2-5; D gene ambiguous. Trimming removed 4 bases at V and 0 bases at J, with 13 bases between. This CDR3 is built from 15 residues. Germline lookup yields CDR1 SGHRS and CDR2 YFSETQ. In nucleotides, the CDR3 is TGCGCCAGCAGCCCGTTTCAAGAGGACCAAGAGACCCAGTACTTC. It is translated as CASSPFQEDQETQYF.

Many counts were recorded for this clonotype. The gene calls are TRBV7-2 and TRBJ2-1; possibly TRBD2 for D (5 bases). Germline CDR1 SGHTA, CDR2 FQGNSA. Trimming cost V 5 bases and J 8 bases, with 13 bases left between them. The CDR3 contains 13 residues. The CDR3 bases are TGTGCCAGCAGCCCACCCTGGGAGCATGAGCAGTTCTTC. This codes for CASSPPWEHEQFF.

This clonotype appeared a few times. V is TRBV6-2 or TRBV6-3 and J is TRBJ2-1; 7 nucleotides line up with TRBD2. CDR1 and CDR2 (germline): MNHEY, SVGEGT. Trimming at V came to 5 bases and at J to 4 bases, leaving 11 bases not matched to a gene. The CDR3 extends over 16 amino acids. CDR3 in amino acids: CASSRAAGYPYNEQFF. The CDR3 region has the DNA TGTGCCAGCAGTAGGGCAGCGGGATACCCTTACAATGAGCAGTTCTTC.

CDR3 loop: CASSPTYGYTF. The CDR3 DNA reads as TGTGCCAGCAGCCCGACCTATGGCTACACCTTC. The chain uses TRBV7-9 and TRBJ1-2, with no clear D. Germline CDR1 reads SEHNR; CDR2 reads FQNEAQ (reference sequence). V shed 5 bases and J shed 4 bases, with 5 bases lying between them. The CDR3 is 11 amino acids. Full variable domain (rest looked up from reference TRBV7-9 and TRBJ1-2): DTGVSQNPRHKITKRGQNVTFRCDPISEHNRLYWYRQTLGQGPEFLTYFQNEAQLEKSRLLSDRFSAERPKGSFSTLEIQRTEQGDSAMYLCASSPTYGYTFGSGTRLTVV.

In this sample, this clonotype turned up many times. The chain carries TRBV7-2 and TRBJ2-3; a weak D match, TRBD2 (6 bases). The CDR3 contains 13 residues. Germline V gene sequence: CDR1 SGHTA, CDR2 FQGNSA. Trimming cost V 6 bases and J 2 bases, with 9 bases left between them. CDR3 coding DNA: TGTGCCAGCAGGGGGGGAAACACAGATACGCAGTATTTT. As protein: CASRGGNTDTQYF. Complete variable domain (other parts from reference TRBV7-2 and TRBJ2-3): GAGVSQSPSNKVTEKGKDVELRCDPISGHTALYWYRQSLGQGLEFLIYFQGNSAPDKSGLPSDRFSAERTGGSVSTLTIQRTQQEDSAVYLCASRGGNTDTQYFGPGTRLTVL.

The chain is built from TRBV27 and TRBJ1-5; D unresolved. V gave up 6 bases and J gave up 4 bases, with 16 bases separating them. Germline CDR1 MNHEY, CDR2 SMNVEV (reference sequence). There are 15 residues in the CDR3. CDR3 in amino acids: CASRAWAGFNQPQHF. The CDR3 nucleotides read TGTGCCAGCAGGGCGTGGGCGGGGTTTAATCAGCCCCAGCATTTT.

This clonotype was counted at least ten times. V is TRBV12-3 or TRBV12-4 and J is TRBJ1-2; TRBD1 matches at 7 bases. V gave up 5 bases and J gave up 7 bases; unmatched junction bases: 16. The CDR3 has 16 amino acids. CDR3 DNA: TGTGCCAGCAGTCCCTTTGCAGGGGGGAGCTCTGGTGGCTACACCTTC. Its protein product is CASSPFAGGSSGGYTF.